The subject of this entry is one TCR beta chain. The data were taken from a study of cytomegalovirus exposure and HLA in healthy donors. Study at large: Ancestry clustering placed more than 65% of roughly 410 genotyped donors in the Caucasian-associated cluster.

The PCR had 60 Vbeta and 13 Jbeta primers. Some clones are missing from TCRdb's copy, which holds only in-frame ones; the method was immunoSEQ multiplex PCR. This sample's table reports more than 85,000 clones. This CDR3 comprises 15 residues. The V gene's germline CDR1 is SEHNR and CDR2 FQNEAQ (reference sequence). V lost 3 bases and J 6 bases, leaving 15 bases between the germline ends. The source is a girl aged 10-17 years in good health and CMV-seropositive. The chain is built from TRBV7-9 and TRBJ2-4; D possibly corresponds to TRBD1 (6 bases). What was sequenced was PBMCs. The CDR3 spells CASSFLGAKGNIQYF. CDR3 DNA sequence: TGTGCCAGCAGCTTCCTGGGGGCGAAGGGAAACATTCAGTACTTC.